One sample yielded the 24 T cell receptor beta chains listed below, sequenced in a study of shared clonotypes between healthy human individuals. Generated by immunoSEQ multiplex PCR, the TCRdb table keeps only in-frame clones and is missing some. There are 2.3 million or so clones in the sample; over 90% occur only once, and 0.35% to 0.5% lies in the top ten. Sequences were obtained from naive CD4+ T cells from PBMCs. Subset here: CD45RA+ positively selected. The receptors originated from a man aged 18 to 30 in good health. Some clones in this sample may be carry-over from other donors' samples.

The J gene is TRBJ2-7, the V gene TRBV29-1; 9 bases agree with TRBD1. With 6 bases clipped from V and 1 base from J, the junction kept 7 bases outside the gene matches. This CDR3 region has 14 residues. CDR1 and CDR2 (germline): SQVTM, ANQGSEA. In nucleotides, the CDR3 is TGCAGCGTCGCCCGAGGGACAGGGTCCTACGAGCAGTACTTC. Translation gives CSVARGTGSYEQYF.

The chain joins TRBV6-5 to TRBJ2-3, with D perhaps matching TRBD1 or TRBD2 (5 bases each). This CDR3 contains 14 residues. Trimming took 10 bases from V and 4 from J, leaving 18 bases between them. Germline V gene data show CDR1 as MNHEY and CDR2 as SVGAGI. CDR3 in DNA: TGTGCCATAAGCGCCTCCGGGGCCCCAGATACGCAGTATTTT. The encoded protein is CAISASGAPDTQYF.

This clone was picked up a small number of times. CDR3 sequence reads: CASSSAGTLNTEAFF. In DNA, the CDR3 is TGTGCCAGCAGTTCCGCCGGGACATTGAACACTGAAGCTTTCTTT. The V and J genes are TRBV28 and TRBJ1-1; possible D gene TRBD1, 6 bases. Deletions cut 4 bases from V and 0 bases from J, with 12 bases between. This CDR3 is built from 15 residues. The germline CDR1 and CDR2 sequences are MDHEN and SYDVKM.

In its sample, this clone was seen once. The V gene is TRBV7-3, the J gene TRBJ2-5; possibly TRBD1 for D (5 bases). This CDR3 region has 13 residues. Germline-derived CDR1 and CDR2 are SGHTA and FQGTGA. V was shortened by 5 bases and J by 1 base, with 8 bases between the two germline ends. CDR3 sequence reads: CASSGRAQETQYF. CDR3 bases: TGTGCCAGCAGCGGCAGGGCCCAAGAGACCCAGTACTTC.

This chain uses TRBV28 with TRBJ1-2; unclear D gene. CDR3 length equals 15 residues. Germline CDR1 MDHEN, CDR2 SYDVKM. Between the trimmed V and J ends, which lost 6 bases and 5 bases, there was a span of 19 bases. The CDR3 nucleotides read TGTGCCAGCAGCTTAATGGACCCGGTGCCATATGGCTACACCTTC. Translating gives CASSLMDPVPYGYTF.

The chain recombines TRBV18 with TRBJ1-2; maybe TRBD1 (5 bases). The CDR3 sequence is 14 residues long. CDR1 and CDR2 from the germline V gene are KGHSH and LQKENI. The V end was cut by 0 bases, the J end by 8 bases, with 13 bases between. The CDR3 coding sequence is TGTGCCAGCTCACCACCTTTGATGGGGCTAGGCTACACCTTC. Protein product: CASSPPLMGLGYTF.

V and J are TRBV4-1 and TRBJ2-3; no definite D call. This CDR3 has 14 amino acids. Germline CDR1 reads MGHRA; CDR2 reads YSYEKL. The V and J ends lost 1 base and 9 bases respectively, with 14 bases between them. This chain's CDR3 is CASSQVGTLITQYF. The CDR3 region has the DNA TGCGCCAGCAGCCAAGTAGGCACTCTCATAACGCAGTATTTT.

V gene TRBV15 combines with J gene TRBJ1-5; D not certain. Germline V gene sequence: CDR1 LNHNV, CDR2 YYDKDF (reference sequence). The CDR3 sequence is 12 residues long. Trimming shortened V by 5 bases and J by 3 bases, and 5 bases separated the two germline ends. CDR3 in amino acids: CATSPPNQPQHF. The CDR3 DNA follows: TGTGCCACCAGCCCACCCAATCAGCCCCAGCATTTT.

Worth noting for this clone: This sample includes further DNA sequences coding for the same CDR3. The genes are TRBV2 and TRBJ2-6, with D unresolved. Germline-derived CDR1 and CDR2 are SNHLY and FYNNEI. CDR3 length equals 12 residues. Trimming shortened V by 10 bases and J by 0 bases, and 4 bases separated the two germline ends. In nucleotides, the CDR3 is TGTGCCACAAGCTCTGGGGCCAACGTCCTGACTTTC. This sequence encodes CATSSGANVLTF.

This sequence joins TRBV28 and TRBJ2-1; weak D call: TRBD2 (6 bases). V dropped 6 bases and J dropped 7 bases, with 22 bases sitting between them. Germline V gene sequence: CDR1 MDHEN, CDR2 SYDVKM. The CDR3 contains 16 residues. The CDR3, as DNA: TGTGCCAGCAGCTCGCCGGGGGAGAAGGGACGGAATGAGCAGTTCTTC. This encodes CASSSPGEKGRNEQFF.

The chain combines TRBV5-8 with TRBJ2-5, with 14 bases matching TRBD2. This CDR3 is built from 15 residues. Germline-derived CDR1 and CDR2 are SGHTS and YDEGEE. Trimming at V came to 4 bases and at J to 13 bases, leaving 12 bases not matched to a gene. In DNA, the CDR3 is TGTGCCAGCAGCCTAATGCCGGGACTAGCGGGGGTAGGGTACTTC. It translates to CASSLMPGLAGVGYF.

About this clone: The sample carries other DNA sequences with the same CDR3. The rearrangement links TRBV2 to TRBJ1-5; D remains unclear. CDR3 length: 14 residues. Germline loops: CDR1 SNHLY, CDR2 FYNNEI. The V end was cut by 1 base, the J end by 4 bases, with 8 bases between. CDR3: CASSEVARNQPQHF. Here the CDR3 DNA reads TGTGCCAGCAGTGAAGTGGCCAGAAATCAGCCCCAGCATTTT.

DNA of the CDR3: TGTGCCATCTCCCGCGAGGGAGCCACAGATACGCAGTATTTT. Translating gives CAISREGATDTQYF. The V and J genes are TRBV10-3 and TRBJ2-3; maybe TRBD2 (5 bases). This CDR3 has 14 residues. Trimming pared 8 bases from V and 2 bases from J, leaving 14 bases between. Germline CDR1 ENHRY, CDR2 SYGVKD.

The CDR3 DNA reads as TGTGCCAGCACCACCTGGGACGGTAGCAATCAGCCCCAGCATTTT. Its protein is CASTTWDGSNQPQHF. The J gene is TRBJ1-5, the V gene TRBV28; maybe TRBD1 (5 bases). CDR1 is MDHEN and CDR2 is SYDVKM in the germline V gene. CDR3 size: 15 residues. With 7 bases removed from V and 0 bases from J, the gap between germline ends came to 13 bases.

The count of this clone is one. The chain recombines TRBV29-1 with TRBJ1-3, with D hard to call. CDR3 length: 12 amino acids. Trimming stripped 5 bases from V and 6 bases from J, with 11 bases between. Per the germline V gene, CDR1 is SQVTM and CDR2 is ANQGSEA. The DNA of the CDR3 is TGCAGCGTTACCTTCGAGGAAAACACCATATATTTT. Translation gives CSVTFEENTIYF.

The chain is built from TRBV5-4 and TRBJ1-3, with D perhaps TRBD1 (6 bases). The CDR3 is 14 residues long. Trimming took 4 bases from V and 3 from J, leaving 11 bases between them. CDR1 is SGHNT and CDR2 is YYREEE in the germline V gene (reference sequence). The CDR3 sequence is CASSPGVGGNTIYF. CDR3 sequence (DNA): TGTGCCAGCAGCCCAGGGGTGGGTGGAAACACCATATATTTT. Full variable domain (rest looked up from reference TRBV5-4 and TRBJ1-3): ETGVTQSPTHLIKTRGQQVTLRCSSQSGHNTVSWYQQALGQGPQFIFQYYREEENGRGNFPPRFSGLQFPNYSSELNVNALELDDSALYLCASSPGVGGNTIYFGEGSWLTVV.

The CDR3 DNA follows: TGTGCCAGCAGTTCCGGGCCCAGCCCCGGGGAGCTGTTTTTT. Residues: CASSSGPSPGELFF. This chain uses TRBV28 with TRBJ2-2; D uncertain. Germline V lookup: CDR1 MDHEN, CDR2 SYDVKM. The CDR3 consists of 14 residues. The ends were cut back, 4 bases at V and 6 bases at J, with 12 bases in the middle.

A few counts support this clone. The V and J genes are TRBV10-3 and TRBJ1-5, with D hard to call. The CDR3 sequence is 14 residues long. Trimming pared 0 bases from V and 7 bases from J, leaving 10 bases between. Germline-derived CDR1 and CDR2 are ENHRY and SYGVKD. CDR3 DNA sequence: TGTGCCATCAGTGAGTCCTTGGATGAACAGCCCCAGCATTTT. It translates to CAISESLDEQPQHF.

This clone has a single count. The rearrangement uses TRBV7-3 and TRBJ2-7; tentative D call: TRBD1 (5 bases). The germline V gene has CDR1 SGHTA and CDR2 FQGTGA. V shed 3 bases and J shed 5 bases, with 11 bases lying between them. The CDR3 covers 13 residues. CDR3 in amino acids: CASSLGRDNEQYF. CDR3 nucleotides: TGTGCCAGCAGCTTGGGCAGGGATAACGAGCAGTACTTC.

On this clone: Other DNA sequences within the sample encode an identical CDR3. The J gene is TRBJ2-5, the V gene TRBV20-1, with D unclear. This CDR3 contains 11 residues. The germline V gene encodes CDR1 DFQATT and CDR2 SNEGSKA (reference sequence). Trimming removed 3 bases at V and 4 bases at J, with 6 bases between. Here the CDR3 DNA reads TGCAGTGCTAGTATCGGAGAGACCCAGTACTTC. Translating gives CSASIGETQYF.

The chain has TRBV18 and TRBJ2-5; 7 nucleotides align to TRBD2. Germline CDR1 reads KGHSH; CDR2 reads LQKENI. There are 14 residues in the CDR3. The V segment lost 5 bases and the J segment 3 bases; nucleotides outside the gene matches: 6. Here the CDR3 reads CASSSRLAEETQYF. In DNA form, the CDR3 reads TGTGCCAGCTCATCCCGACTAGCCGAAGAGACCCAGTACTTC.

The J gene is TRBJ2-7, the V gene TRBV30; D not resolved. CDR1 GTSNPN and CDR2 SVGIG come from the germline V gene (reference sequence). Trimming took 3 bases from V and 4 from J, leaving 10 bases between them. The CDR3 covers 12 residues. CDR3 region: CAWSKKPYEQYF. In DNA, the CDR3 is TGTGCCTGGAGCAAGAAACCATACGAGCAGTACTTC.

This chain links TRBV7-2 with TRBJ1-3; possible D gene TRBD1, 5 bases. Germline V gene data show CDR1 as SGHTA and CDR2 as FQGNSA. V lost 1 base, J lost 4 bases, and 11 bases lay in between. CDR3 length equals 15 residues. CDR3 region: CASSLEWAGGNTIYF. The CDR3 DNA reads TGTGCCAGCAGCTTAGAGTGGGCAGGGGGAAACACCATATATTTT.

This chain connects TRBV5-6 to TRBJ2-3, with a weak D call TRBD1 (7 bases). V was pared by 7 bases and J by 4 bases, with 16 bases between. Germline loops: CDR1 SGHDT, CDR2 YYEEEE. The CDR3 is 14 amino acids. DNA for the CDR3: TGTGCCAGCGACCGTCAGGGGGGAGCAGATACGCAGTATTTT. Its translation is CASDRQGGADTQYF.